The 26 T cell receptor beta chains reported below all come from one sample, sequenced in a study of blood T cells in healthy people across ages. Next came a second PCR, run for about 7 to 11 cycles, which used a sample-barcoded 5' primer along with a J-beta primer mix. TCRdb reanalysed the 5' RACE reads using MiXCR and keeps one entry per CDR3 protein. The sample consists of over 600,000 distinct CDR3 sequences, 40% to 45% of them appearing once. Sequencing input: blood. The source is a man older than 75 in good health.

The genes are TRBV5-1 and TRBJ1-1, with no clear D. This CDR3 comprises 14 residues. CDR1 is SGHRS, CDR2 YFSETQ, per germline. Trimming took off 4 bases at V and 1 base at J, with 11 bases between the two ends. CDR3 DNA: TGCGCCAGCAGCCTGGATGAAGCGAACACTGAAGCTTTCTTT. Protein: CASSLDEANTEAFF. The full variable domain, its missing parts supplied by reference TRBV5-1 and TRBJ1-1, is KAGVTQTPRYLIKTRGQQVTLSCSPISGHRSVSWYQQTPGQGLQFLFEYFSETQRNKGNFPGRFSGRQFSNSRSEMNVSTLELGDSALYLCASSLDEANTEAFFGQGTRLTVV.

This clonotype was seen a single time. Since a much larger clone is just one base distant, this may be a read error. As DNA, the CDR3 is TGTGCCAGCAGCTTAGCGGGGCCAGCCTTAGGGCTGGAGCAGTACTTC. It specifies CASSLAGPALGLEQYF. The chain joins TRBV7-2 to TRBJ2-5, with a possible D match to TRBD1 (5 bases). There are 16 residues in the CDR3. Germline V gene sequence: CDR1 SGHTA, CDR2 FQGNSA. V lost 0 bases and J 11 bases, leaving 22 bases between the germline ends. Full variable domain (remainder filled in from reference TRBV7-2 and TRBJ2-5): GAGVSQSPSNKVTEKGKDVELRCDPISGHTALYWYRQSLGQGLEFLIYFQGNSAPDKSGLPSDRFSAERTGGSVSTLTIQRTQQEDSAVYLCASSLAGPALGLEQYFGPGTRLLVL.

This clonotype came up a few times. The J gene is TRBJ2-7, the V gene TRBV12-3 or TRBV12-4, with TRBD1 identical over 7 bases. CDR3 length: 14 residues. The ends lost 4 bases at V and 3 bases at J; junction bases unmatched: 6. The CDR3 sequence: CASSSGGRVYEQYF. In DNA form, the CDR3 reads TGTGCCAGCAGTTCAGGGGGAAGGGTCTACGAGCAGTACTTC.

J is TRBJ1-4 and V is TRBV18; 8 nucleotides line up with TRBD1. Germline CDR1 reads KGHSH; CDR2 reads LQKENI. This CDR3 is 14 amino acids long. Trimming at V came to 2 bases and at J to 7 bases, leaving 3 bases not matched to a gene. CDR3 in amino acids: CASSPGQGGEKLFF. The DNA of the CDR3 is TGTGCCAGCTCACCAGGACAGGGTGGTGAAAAACTGTTTTTT.

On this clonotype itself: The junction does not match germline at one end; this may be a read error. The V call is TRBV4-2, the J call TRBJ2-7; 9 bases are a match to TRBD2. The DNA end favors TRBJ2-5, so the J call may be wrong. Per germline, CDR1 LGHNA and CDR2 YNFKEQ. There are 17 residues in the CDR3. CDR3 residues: CAGSQMAGGTVEETQYF. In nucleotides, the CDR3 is TGTGCCGGCAGCCAGATGGCGGGGGGGACCGTGGAGGAGACCCAGTACTTC.

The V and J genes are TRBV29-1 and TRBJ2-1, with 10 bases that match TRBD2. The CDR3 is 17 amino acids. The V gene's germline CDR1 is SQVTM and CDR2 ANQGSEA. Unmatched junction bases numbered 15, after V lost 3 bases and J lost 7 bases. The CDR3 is CSVDSLSIAGGRNEQFF. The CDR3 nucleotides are TGCAGCGTTGACTCTCTTAGCATAGCGGGGGGACGGAATGAGCAGTTCTTC.

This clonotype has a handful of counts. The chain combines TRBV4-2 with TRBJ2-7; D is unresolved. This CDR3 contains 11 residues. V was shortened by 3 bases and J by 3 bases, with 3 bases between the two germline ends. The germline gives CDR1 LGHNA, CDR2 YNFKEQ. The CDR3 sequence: CASSHNYEQYF. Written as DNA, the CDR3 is TGTGCCAGCAGCCACAACTACGAGCAGTACTTC.

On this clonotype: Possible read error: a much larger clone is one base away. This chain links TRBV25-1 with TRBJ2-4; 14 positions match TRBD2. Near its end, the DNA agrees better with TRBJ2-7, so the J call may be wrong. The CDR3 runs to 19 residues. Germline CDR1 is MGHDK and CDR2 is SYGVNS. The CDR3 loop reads CVSSGPGLAGARALYEQYF. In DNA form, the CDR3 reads TGTGTCAGCAGTGGGCCGGGACTAGCGGGAGCAAGGGCCCTCTACGAGCAGTACTTC.

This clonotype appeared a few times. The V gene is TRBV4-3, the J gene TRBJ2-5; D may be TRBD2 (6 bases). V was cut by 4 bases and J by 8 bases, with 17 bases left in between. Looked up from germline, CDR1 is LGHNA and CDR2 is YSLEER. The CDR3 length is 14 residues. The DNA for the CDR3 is TGCGCCAGCAGCCTCACGGAGGGCCAAGGCACCCAGTACTTC. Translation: CASSLTEGQGTQYF.

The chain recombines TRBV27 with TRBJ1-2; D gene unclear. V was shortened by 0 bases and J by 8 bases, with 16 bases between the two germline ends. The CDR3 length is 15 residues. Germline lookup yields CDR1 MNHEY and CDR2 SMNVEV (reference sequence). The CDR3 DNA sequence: TGTGCCAGCAGTTTATCGAGGAGAAGGGAAGGCGGCTACACCTTC. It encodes CASSLSRRREGGYTF.

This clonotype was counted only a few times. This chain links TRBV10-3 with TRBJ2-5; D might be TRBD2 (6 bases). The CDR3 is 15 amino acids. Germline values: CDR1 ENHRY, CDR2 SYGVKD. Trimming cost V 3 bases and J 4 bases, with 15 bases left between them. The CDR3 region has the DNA TGTGCCATCAGTGATGTGGGGGGATGGGGAGAGACCCAGTACTTC. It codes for CAISDVGGWGETQYF.

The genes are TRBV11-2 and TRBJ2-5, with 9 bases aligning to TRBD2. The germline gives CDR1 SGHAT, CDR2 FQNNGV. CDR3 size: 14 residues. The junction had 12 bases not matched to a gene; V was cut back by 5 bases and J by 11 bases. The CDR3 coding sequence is TGTGCCAGCAGCAGGACCAGCGGGGGGCCTGAGCAGTACTTC. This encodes CASSRTSGGPEQYF.

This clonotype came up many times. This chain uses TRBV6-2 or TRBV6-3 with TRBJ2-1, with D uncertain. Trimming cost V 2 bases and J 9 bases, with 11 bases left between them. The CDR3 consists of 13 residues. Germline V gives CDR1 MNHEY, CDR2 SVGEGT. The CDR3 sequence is CASSYQVWGEQFF. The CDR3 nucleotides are TGTGCCAGCAGTTACCAAGTTTGGGGTGAGCAGTTCTTC.

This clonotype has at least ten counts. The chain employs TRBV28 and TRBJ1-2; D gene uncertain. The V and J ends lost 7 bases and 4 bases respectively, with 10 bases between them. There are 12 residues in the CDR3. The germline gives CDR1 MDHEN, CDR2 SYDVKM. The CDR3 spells CASIKMGYGYTF. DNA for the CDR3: TGTGCCAGCATTAAGATGGGCTATGGCTACACCTTC.

CDR3 bases: TGCAGTGCCCCAAGTCGGTACGGGATGGAGACCCAGTACTTC. Translating gives CSAPSRYGMETQYF. V is TRBV20-1 and J is TRBJ2-5; D perhaps matches TRBD2 (5 bases). The CDR3 covers 14 residues. The germline gives CDR1 DFQATT, CDR2 SNEGSKA (reference sequence). V was trimmed by 6 bases and J by 5 bases, leaving 19 bases between them.

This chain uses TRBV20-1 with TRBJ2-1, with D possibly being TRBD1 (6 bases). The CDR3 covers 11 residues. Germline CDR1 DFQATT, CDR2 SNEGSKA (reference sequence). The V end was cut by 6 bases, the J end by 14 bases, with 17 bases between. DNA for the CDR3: TGCAGTGCCCGGAAGGACAGTTTGGAGTTCTTC. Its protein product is CSARKDSLEFF.

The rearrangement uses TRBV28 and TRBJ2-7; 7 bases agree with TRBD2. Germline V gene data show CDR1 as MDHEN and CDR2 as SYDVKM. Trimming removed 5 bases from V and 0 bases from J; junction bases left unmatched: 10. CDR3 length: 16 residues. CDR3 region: CASSDDSGQTSYEQYF. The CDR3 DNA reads TGTGCCAGCAGTGACGATAGCGGGCAGACCTCCTACGAGCAGTACTTC.

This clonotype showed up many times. This CDR3 reads CASSNRQNYGYTF. The CDR3 DNA follows: TGTGCCAGCAGTAATCGACAGAACTATGGCTACACCTTC. The J gene is TRBJ1-2, the V gene TRBV6-2 or TRBV6-3, with D possibly TRBD1 on 5 matching bases. Deletions cut 5 bases from V and 2 bases from J, with 9 bases between. CDR1 is MNHEY, CDR2 SVGEGT, per germline. The CDR3 spans 13 residues.

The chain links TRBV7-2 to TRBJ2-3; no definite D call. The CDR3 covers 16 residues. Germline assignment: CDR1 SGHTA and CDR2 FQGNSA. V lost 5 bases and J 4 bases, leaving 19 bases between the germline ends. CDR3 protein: CASSRRVPRSADTQYF. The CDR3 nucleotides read TGTGCCAGCAGCAGACGGGTCCCCCGATCGGCAGATACGCAGTATTTT.

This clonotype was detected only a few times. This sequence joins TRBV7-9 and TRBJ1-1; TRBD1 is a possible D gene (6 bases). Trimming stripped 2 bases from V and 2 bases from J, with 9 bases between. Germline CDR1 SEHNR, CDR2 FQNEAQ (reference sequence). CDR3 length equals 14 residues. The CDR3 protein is CASSLRQDNTEAFF. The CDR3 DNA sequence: TGTGCCAGCAGCTTACGACAGGATAACACTGAAGCTTTCTTT.

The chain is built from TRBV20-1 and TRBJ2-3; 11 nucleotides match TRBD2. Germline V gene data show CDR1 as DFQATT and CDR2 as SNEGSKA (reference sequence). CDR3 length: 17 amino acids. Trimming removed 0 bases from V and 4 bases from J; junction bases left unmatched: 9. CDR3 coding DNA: TGCAGTGCTAGAGAACGGGCTAGCGGGAGGCTTCCAGATACGCAGTATTTT. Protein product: CSARERASGRLPDTQYF.

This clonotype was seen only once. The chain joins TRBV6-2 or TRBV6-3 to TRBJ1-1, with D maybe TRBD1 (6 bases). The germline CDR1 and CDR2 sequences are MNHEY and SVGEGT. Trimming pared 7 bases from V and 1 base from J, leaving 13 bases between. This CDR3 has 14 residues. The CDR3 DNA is TGTGCCAGCAAGTCGGGACACTGGAACACTGAAGCTTTCTTT. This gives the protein CASKSGHWNTEAFF.

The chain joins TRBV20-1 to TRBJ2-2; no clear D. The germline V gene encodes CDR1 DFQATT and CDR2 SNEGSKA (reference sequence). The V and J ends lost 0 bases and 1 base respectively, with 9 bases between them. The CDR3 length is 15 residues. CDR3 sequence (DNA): TGCAGTGCTAGAGATGCCAGAAGGAACACCGGGGAGCTGTTTTTT. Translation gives CSARDARRNTGELFF.

Written as DNA, the CDR3 is TGCGCCAGCAGAGTGACAACGGCTAATGAAAAACTGTTTTTT. Translated, it gives CASRVTTANEKLFF. The rearrangement joins TRBV5-1 to TRBJ1-4; D gene uncertain. In germline, CDR1 is SGHRS, CDR2 YFSETQ. Trimming left V 5 bases short and J 3 bases short, with 11 bases between. There are 14 residues in the CDR3.

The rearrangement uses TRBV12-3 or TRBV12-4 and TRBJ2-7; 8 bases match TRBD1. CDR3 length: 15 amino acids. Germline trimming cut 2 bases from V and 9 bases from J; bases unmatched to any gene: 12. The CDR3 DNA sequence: TGTGCCAGCAGTTTATCGGGACAGGTCGGGGTCGGGCAGTACTTC. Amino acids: CASSLSGQVGVGQYF.

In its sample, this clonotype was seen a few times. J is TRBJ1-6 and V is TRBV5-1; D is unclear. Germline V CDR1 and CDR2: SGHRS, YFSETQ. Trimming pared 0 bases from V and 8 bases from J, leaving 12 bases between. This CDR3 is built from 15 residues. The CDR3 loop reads CASSLARRADSPLHF. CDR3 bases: TGCGCCAGCAGCTTGGCTCGGAGGGCAGATTCACCCCTCCACTTT. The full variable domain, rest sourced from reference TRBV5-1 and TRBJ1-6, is KAGVTQTPRYLIKTRGQQVTLSCSPISGHRSVSWYQQTPGQGLQFLFEYFSETQRNKGNFPGRFSGRQFSNSRSEMNVSTLELGDSALYLCASSLARRADSPLHFGNGTRLTVT.